This T cell receptor beta chain was recovered during a study of control samples from healthy donors and cancer patients. This table comes from immunoSEQ multiplex PCR, and its TCRdb copy is limited to in-frame clones, with some not included. The sample includes approximately 86,000 clones, about 89% of them seen just once. This clone appeared a few times. The CDR3 loop spans 13 amino acids. Per the germline V gene, CDR1 is SEHNR and CDR2 is FQNEAQ (reference sequence). The ends were cut back, 3 bases at V and 10 bases at J, with 13 bases in the middle. The chain combines TRBV7-9 with TRBJ2-1, with a tentative D call TRBD1 (6 bases). Sequencing used blood. The TCR comes from a man aged 25-45 years in good health. This CDR3 is CASSFVGAGEQFF. DNA of the CDR3: TGTGCCAGCAGCTTCGTGGGGGCTGGCGAGCAGTTCTTC.